The 25 T cell receptor beta chains below were found in one sample sequenced in a study of T cells in women clearing cervical HPV infection. Libraries were prepared by immunoSEQ multiplex PCR; TCRdb keeps only in-frame clonotypes and omits some of them. Here the sample table reports more than 15,000 clones. Source material: blood buffy coat. These receptors were obtained from a woman between 18 and 70 years old with a cervical HPV16 infection that either progressed to CIN3+ or cleared (not recorded which).

Comment on this clone: The read halts 3 residues ahead of the CDR3 end, with the missing end drawn from the germline J gene. The rearrangement joins TRBV11-2 to TRBJ2-3, with D tentatively TRBD1 (6 bases). This CDR3 contains 14 residues. Germline V gene data show CDR1 as SGHAT and CDR2 as FQNNGV. The V gene lost 4 bases and the J gene lost 5 bases, with 13 bases spanning the gap. The CDR3 bases that were read are TGTGCCAGCAGCTATCAGGGGATGGTAGATACG. Translated: CASSYQGMVDT. The entire CDR3 protein reads CASSYQGMVDTQYF.

The DNA read from the CDR3 is TGTTCCGGCAGTTCCATCTCCTACGAG. This translates into CSGSSISYE. The full CDR3 reads CSGSSISYEQYF. The chain couples TRBV7-9 to TRBJ2-7; D is unclear. The sequenced fragment ends 3 residues before the CDR3 boundary, so the rest is inferred from the germline J gene. CDR1 and CDR2 (germline): SEHNR, FQNEAQ (reference sequence). The CDR3 is made up of 12 amino acids.

Remarks on this clone: The junction and the germline gene differ at one end; a read error may be behind it. Sequencing ends 3 residues short of the CDR3 end; the germline J gene provides the rest. V gene TRBV7-7 combines with J gene TRBJ2-5; possibly TRBD1 for D (7 bases). Germline CDR1 reads SSHAT; CDR2 reads FNYEAQ (reference sequence). The CDR3 has 15 amino acids. The CDR3 protein is CASSPQGGSQETQYF. The DNA read from the CDR3 is TGTGCTAGCAGCCCTCAGGGGGGTTCCCAAGAGACC.

Concerning this clone itself: Coverage ceases 3 residues before the CDR3 finishes, and the germline J gene fills in the end. J is TRBJ2-2 and V is TRBV19, with TRBD2 matching over 11 bases. J was trimmed by 8 bases and V by 6 bases; bases with no gene match: 8. CDR1 and CDR2 from the germline V gene are LNHDA and SQIVND (reference sequence). The CDR3 spans 15 residues. CDR3 sequence reads: CASSLTSGAAGELFF. Incomplete CDR3 DNA: TGTGCCAGTAGCCTGACTAGCGGGGCCGCTGGGGAG. Combining the CDR3 with reference TRBV19 and TRBJ2-2 gives the whole variable domain DGGITQSPKYLFRKEGQNVTLSCEQNLNHDAMYWYRQDPGQGLRLIYYSQIVNDFQKGDIAEGYSVSREKKESFPLTVTSAQKNPTAFYLCASSLTSGAAGELFFGEGSRLTVL.

Comment on this clone: Read coverage stops 3 residues before the CDR3 terminus; the germline J gene supplies the remainder. The rearrangement joins TRBV5-1 to TRBJ1-2, with 9 bases identical to TRBD1. This CDR3 comprises 16 residues. Looked up from germline, CDR1 is SGHRS and CDR2 is YFSETQ. Trimming removed 0 bases from V and 4 bases from J; junction bases left unmatched: 7. The DNA read from the CDR3 is TGCGCCAGCAGCTTGGTTGTGGGACAGGGAGGCTATGGC. Protein: CASSLVVGQGGYG. The whole CDR3 sequence reads CASSLVVGQGGYGYTF. Variable domain in full (rest from reference TRBV5-1 and TRBJ1-2): KAGVTQTPRYLIKTRGQQVTLSCSPISGHRSVSWYQQTPGQGLQFLFEYFSETQRNKGNFPGRFSGRQFSNSRSEMNVSTLELGDSALYLCASSLVVGQGGYGYTFGSGTRLTVV.

To note about this clone: The read is 3 residues too short to cover the CDR3 end, so that end is filled in from the germline J gene. The chain links TRBV7-9 to TRBJ1-2, with a tentative D call TRBD1 (5 bases). Trimming took 5 bases from V and 3 from J, leaving 13 bases between them. The CDR3 has 14 residues. In germline, CDR1 is SEHNR, CDR2 FQNEAQ (reference sequence). The sequenced part of the CDR3 DNA is TGTGCCAGCAGCGCCCCAGGGTTCGACTATGGC. Protein sequence: CASSAPGFDYG. The whole CDR3 reads CASSAPGFDYGYTF. The whole variable domain, remainder taken from reference TRBV7-9 and TRBJ1-2, is DTGVSQNPRHKITKRGQNVTFRCDPISEHNRLYWYRQTLGQGPEFLTYFQNEAQLEKSRLLSDRFSAERPKGSFSTLEIQRTEQGDSAMYLCASSAPGFDYGYTFGSGTRLTVV.

Concerning this clone itself: The read ends 3 residues early relative to the CDR3; the germline J gene fills the gap. The J gene is TRBJ2-6, the V gene TRBV14, with 10 bases identical to TRBD1. J gave up 3 bases and V 1 base, and 3 bases lay outside the gene matches. CDR3 length: 17 amino acids. CDR1 and CDR2 (germline): SGHDN, FVKESK. The sequenced CDR3 bases are TGTGCCAGCAGCCAAGGACAGGGGGCTTATGGGGCCAACGTC. Protein product: CASSQGQGAYGANV. The complete CDR3 protein is CASSQGQGAYGANVLTF.

The part of the CDR3 DNA that was read is TGTGCCAGCAGCCCCGGACAGGCGAACACTGAA. Translated, it gives CASSPGQANTE. In full, the CDR3 reads CASSPGQANTEAFF. The rearrangement joins TRBV7-9 to TRBJ1-1, with 7 bases lining up with TRBD1. The read ends 3 residues before the CDR3 terminus; that terminus is restored from the germline J gene. Germline V gives CDR1 SEHNR, CDR2 FQNEAQ (reference sequence). With 5 bases clipped from V and 1 base from J, the junction kept 4 bases outside the gene matches. The CDR3 consists of 14 residues.

Comment on this clone: Read sequence stops 3 residues before the CDR3 end, and the germline J gene provides the missing end. The chain links TRBV4-1 to TRBJ2-3; D may match TRBD1 or TRBD2 (5 bases each). The V end was cut by 0 bases, the J end by 3 bases, with 13 bases between. Germline values: CDR1 MGHRA, CDR2 YSYEKL. The CDR3 has 16 residues. The CDR3 loop is CASSQDEGRVTDTQYF. Incomplete CDR3 DNA: TGCGCCAGCAGCCAAGATGAGGGCAGGGTAACAGATACG.

CDR3 sequence: CASSDAQGSTEAFF. Incomplete CDR3 DNA: TGTGCCAGCTCAGACGCACAGGGGTCGACTGAA. The chain recombines TRBV18 with TRBJ1-1; TRBD1 matches at 7 bases. The missing CDR3 end, 3 residues past where the read stops, is filled in from the germline J gene. This CDR3 contains 14 residues. V lost 5 bases to trimming and J lost 5 bases; unmatched junction nucleotides: 8. The germline gives CDR1 KGHSH, CDR2 LQKENI.

Concerning this clone itself: The sequenced fragment ends 3 residues before the CDR3 boundary, so the rest is inferred from the germline J gene. The chain joins TRBV27 to TRBJ2-5, with 7 bases matching TRBD1. The germline V gene encodes CDR1 MNHEY and CDR2 SMNVEV (reference sequence). This CDR3 region has 12 residues. The V and J ends lost 6 bases and 6 bases, in that order; junction bases with no gene match: 4. The CDR3 bases that were read are TGTGCCAGCAGCAACAGGGGACAGACC. It is translated as CASSNRGQT. Given in full, the CDR3 is CASSNRGQTQYF.

With respect to this clone: The read falls 3 residues short of the CDR3 end, and the missing part is taken from the germline J gene. The chain joins TRBV30 to TRBJ2-7; maybe TRBD2 (5 bases). Germline-derived CDR1 and CDR2 are GTSNPN and SVGIG (reference sequence). The V end lost 1 base, the J end lost 2 bases, and 15 bases lay between the germline ends. This CDR3 contains 15 residues. The CDR3 spells CAWSASTAGTYEQYF. The sequenced CDR3 bases are TGTGCCTGGAGTGCATCGACGGCGGGTACCTACGAG.

Concerning this clone itself: The CDR3 end lies 3 residues beyond the end of the read and is filled in from the germline J gene. This chain uses TRBV19 with TRBJ2-4; 9 bases are a match to TRBD1. The CDR3 loop spans 15 amino acids. Germline V gene sequence: CDR1 LNHDA, CDR2 SQIVND (reference sequence). The covered CDR3 bases are TGTGCCAGTAGTTTCACAGGGGGCGAGGGCTATGGT. Its protein is CASSFTGGEGYG. The whole CDR3 sequence is CASSFTGGEGYGQYF.

As to this clone: Read coverage stops 3 residues before the CDR3 terminus; the germline J gene supplies the remainder. The V and J genes are TRBV7-9 and TRBJ1-2; 7 nucleotides align to TRBD1. The CDR3 sequence is 15 residues long. The V gene's germline CDR1 is SEHNR and CDR2 FQNEAQ (reference sequence). V shed 6 bases, J shed 6 bases, and the junction held 13 bases outside the gene matches. The covered CDR3 bases are TGTGCCAGCAGGGGAGGATTAACAGGGGATCATGGC. Encoded protein: CASRGGLTGDHG. The entire CDR3 protein reads CASRGGLTGDHGYTF.

In regard to this clone: The CDR3 end falls 3 residues outside the read, so it is completed with the germline J gene. This chain joins TRBV2 and TRBJ2-7, with 9 bases aligning to TRBD2. Germline V lookup: CDR1 SNHLY, CDR2 FYNNEI. The ends lost 3 bases at V and 0 bases at J; junction bases unmatched: 0. This CDR3 contains 14 residues. CDR3 sequence reads: CASSDSGSSYEQYF. The DNA read from the CDR3 is TGTGCCAGCAGTGATAGCGGGAGCTCCTACGAG.

As concerns this clone: The read comes to an end 3 residues before the CDR3 does, leaving the germline J gene to fill in the end. V and J are TRBV19 and TRBJ1-2, with D tentatively TRBD1 (5 bases). In germline, CDR1 is LNHDA, CDR2 SQIVND (reference sequence). V lost 3 bases, J lost 5 bases, and 16 bases lay in between. The length of the CDR3 is 15 residues. CDR3 sequence: CASSMGGGFHYGYTF. CDR3 bases read: TGTGCCAGTAGTATGGGGGGAGGGTTTCATTATGGC.

Regarding this clone: The read ends 3 residues early relative to the CDR3; the germline J gene fills the gap. This chain connects TRBV2 to TRBJ2-3, with 13 bases that match TRBD2. Germline values: CDR1 SNHLY, CDR2 FYNNEI. This CDR3 contains 16 residues. With 0 bases clipped from V and 3 bases from J, the junction kept 0 bases outside the gene matches. Partial CDR3 DNA: TGTGCCAGCAGTGAAGCGGGACTAGCGGGAACAGATACG. This sequence encodes CASSEAGLAGTDT. The whole CDR3 protein reads CASSEAGLAGTDTQYF.

Points on this clone: The observed sequence ends 3 residues before the CDR3 terminus, with the missing tail filled in from the germline J gene. The chain uses TRBV11-1 and TRBJ1-1; D call uncertain. The CDR3 is 14 residues long. CDR1 is SGHAT and CDR2 is FQDESV in the germline V gene (reference sequence). V lost 1 base, J lost 1 base, and 7 bases lay in between. CDR3: CASSLVARNTEAFF. The sequenced CDR3 bases are TGTGCCAGCAGCTTAGTCGCCAGGAACACTGAA.

Comment on this clone: The read finishes 3 residues shy of the CDR3 end, and the germline J gene is used to complete it. The gene calls are TRBV19 and TRBJ2-6; D might be TRBD1 (5 bases). Germline lookup yields CDR1 LNHDA and CDR2 SQIVND (reference sequence). This CDR3 has 18 amino acids. Trimming pared 3 bases from V and 2 bases from J, leaving 17 bases between. The CDR3: CASSIRVGAKAGANVLTF. Incomplete CDR3 DNA: TGTGCCAGTAGTATCAGGGTTGGGGCCAAAGCTGGGGCCAACGTC.

Remarks on this clone: The CDR3 end lies 3 residues beyond the end of the read and is filled in from the germline J gene. The chain links TRBV6-2 or TRBV6-3 to TRBJ2-7; 9 nucleotides match TRBD1. The junction had 7 bases not matched to a gene; V was cut back by 7 bases and J by 6 bases. The CDR3 spans 13 residues. The V gene's germline CDR1 is MNHEY and CDR2 SVGEGT. CDR3: CASTSGQGREQYF. The DNA read from the CDR3 is TGTGCCAGCACCTCAGGACAGGGGCGCGAG.

A note on this clone: The CDR3 end falls 3 residues outside the read, so it is completed with the germline J gene. The chain links TRBV20-1 to TRBJ1-2; 12 bases match TRBD1. This CDR3 has 14 residues. Per germline, CDR1 DFQATT and CDR2 SNEGSKA (reference sequence). J lost 7 bases, V lost 3 bases, and 6 bases had no gene match. Partial CDR3 DNA: TGCAGTGCTAGCCTAGGGACAGGGGGCTCTGGC. This codes for CSASLGTGGSG. The entire CDR3 protein is CSASLGTGGSGYTF.

About this clone itself: The CDR3 end lies 3 residues beyond the end of the read and is filled in from the germline J gene. The chain employs TRBV12-3 or TRBV12-4 and TRBJ2-7, with 8 bases fitting TRBD2. CDR3 size: 15 residues. J lost 3 bases, V lost 6 bases, and 10 bases had no gene match. The CDR3 spells CASSPPGLGDYEQYF. CDR3 DNA, as far as it was read: TGTGCCAGCAGCCCTCCGGGACTAGGGGACTACGAG.

A remark on this clone: The sequenced fragment ends 3 residues before the CDR3 boundary, so the rest is inferred from the germline J gene. This chain links TRBV28 with TRBJ1-5, with D possibly TRBD1 on 5 matching bases. CDR3 length equals 14 residues. Germline V CDR1 and CDR2: MDHEN, SYDVKM. V lost 7 bases, J lost 2 bases, and 12 bases lay in between. The part of the CDR3 DNA that was read is TGTGCCAGCAACGGGGGATTTGGCAATCAGCCC. Its protein product is CASNGGFGNQP. The entire CDR3 protein reads CASNGGFGNQPQHF.

Comments on this clone: The CDR3 end is not reached by the read, which stops 3 residues before it; the germline J gene fills it in. J is TRBJ2-7 and V is TRBV6-2 or TRBV6-3; possible D gene TRBD1, 6 bases. With 2 bases removed from V and 0 bases from J, the gap between germline ends came to 11 bases. This CDR3 spans 15 amino acids. Germline V gives CDR1 MNHEY, CDR2 SVGEGT. The CDR3 reads CASSYRQGLSYEQYF. Incomplete CDR3 DNA: TGTGCCAGCAGTTACCGCCAGGGGCTCTCCTACGAG.

CDR3 DNA (partial): TGCAGTGCTAGTCGACCCGGCAACAGTTATAGCAATCAGCCC. Translation: CSASRPGNSYSNQP. In full, the CDR3 reads CSASRPGNSYSNQPQHF. The chain recombines TRBV20-1 with TRBJ1-5; D is unresolved. Read sequence stops 3 residues before the CDR3 end, and the germline J gene provides the missing end. V was clipped by 3 bases and J by 0 bases, with 18 bases between them. The CDR3 loop spans 17 amino acids. CDR1 is DFQATT and CDR2 is SNEGSKA in the germline V gene (reference sequence).